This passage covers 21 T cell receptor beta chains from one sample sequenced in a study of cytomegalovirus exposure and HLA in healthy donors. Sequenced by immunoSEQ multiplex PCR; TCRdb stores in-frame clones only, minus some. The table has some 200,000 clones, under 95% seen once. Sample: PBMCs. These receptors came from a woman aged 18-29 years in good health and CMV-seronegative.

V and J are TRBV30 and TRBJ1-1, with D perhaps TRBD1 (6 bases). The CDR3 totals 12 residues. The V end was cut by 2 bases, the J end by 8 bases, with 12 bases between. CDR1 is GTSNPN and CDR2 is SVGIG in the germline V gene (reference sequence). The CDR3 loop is CAWSPQDREAFF. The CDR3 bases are TGTGCCTGGAGTCCCCAAGACAGGGAAGCTTTCTTT.

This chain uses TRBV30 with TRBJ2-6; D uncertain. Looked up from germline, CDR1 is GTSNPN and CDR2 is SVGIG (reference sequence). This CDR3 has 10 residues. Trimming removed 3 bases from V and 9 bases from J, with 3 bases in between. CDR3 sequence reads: CAWSGNVLTF. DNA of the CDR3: TGTGCCTGGAGCGGCAACGTCCTGACTTTC.

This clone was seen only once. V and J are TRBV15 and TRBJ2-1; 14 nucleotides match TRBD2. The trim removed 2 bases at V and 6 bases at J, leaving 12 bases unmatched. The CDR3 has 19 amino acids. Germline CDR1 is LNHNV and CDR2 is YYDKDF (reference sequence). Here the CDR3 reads CATSRPGTSGSVAANEQFF. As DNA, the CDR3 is TGTGCCACCAGCAGACCCGGGACTAGCGGGAGTGTAGCGGCCAATGAGCAGTTCTTC. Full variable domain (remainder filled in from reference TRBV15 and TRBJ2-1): DAMVIQNPRYQVTQFGKPVTLSCSQTLNHNVMYWYQQKSSQAPKLLFHYYDKDFNNEADTPDNFQSRRPNTSFCFLDIRSPGLGDTAMYLCATSRPGTSGSVAANEQFFGPGTRLTVL.

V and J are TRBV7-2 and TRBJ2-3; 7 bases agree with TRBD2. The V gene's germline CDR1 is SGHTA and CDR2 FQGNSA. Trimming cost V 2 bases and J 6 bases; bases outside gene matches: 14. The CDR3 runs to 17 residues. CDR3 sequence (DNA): TGTGCCAGCAGCTTATATGGCGGGAGTTCAGGATCGGATACGCAGTATTTT. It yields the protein CASSLYGGSSGSDTQYF.

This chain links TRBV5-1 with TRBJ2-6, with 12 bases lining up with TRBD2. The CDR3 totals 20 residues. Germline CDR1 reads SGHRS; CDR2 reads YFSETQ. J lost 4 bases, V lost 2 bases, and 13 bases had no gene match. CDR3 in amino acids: CASSFRTSGTPVSGANVLTF. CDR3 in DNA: TGCGCCAGCAGCTTCCGGACTAGCGGGACCCCTGTTTCAGGGGCCAACGTCCTGACTTTC.

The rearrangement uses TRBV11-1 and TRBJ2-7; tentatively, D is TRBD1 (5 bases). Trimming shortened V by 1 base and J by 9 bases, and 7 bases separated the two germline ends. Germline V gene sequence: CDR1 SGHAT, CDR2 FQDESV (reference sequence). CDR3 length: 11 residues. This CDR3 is CASSLDQGQYF. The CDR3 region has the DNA TGTGCCAGCAGCTTAGACCAGGGGCAGTACTTC.

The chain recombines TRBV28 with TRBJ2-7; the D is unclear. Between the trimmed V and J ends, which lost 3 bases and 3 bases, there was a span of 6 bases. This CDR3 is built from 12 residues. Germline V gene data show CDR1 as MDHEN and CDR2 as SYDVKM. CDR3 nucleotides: TGTGCCAGCAGTTTGGCGGTCTACGAGCAGTACTTC. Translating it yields CASSLAVYEQYF.

The CDR3 spells CASSIVQGATYEQYF. The CDR3 DNA sequence: TGTGCCAGTAGTATTGTGCAGGGGGCTACCTACGAGCAGTACTTC. This sequence joins TRBV19 and TRBJ2-7, with 8 bases identical to TRBD1. V shed 3 bases, J shed 2 bases, and the junction held 6 bases outside the gene matches. Germline V CDR1 and CDR2: LNHDA, SQIVND (reference sequence). The CDR3 runs 15 residues.

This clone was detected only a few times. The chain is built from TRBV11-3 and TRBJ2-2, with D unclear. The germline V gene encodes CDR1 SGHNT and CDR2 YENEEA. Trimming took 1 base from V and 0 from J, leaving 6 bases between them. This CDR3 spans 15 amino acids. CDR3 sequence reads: CASSLGPANTGELFF. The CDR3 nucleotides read TGTGCCAGCAGCTTAGGGCCAGCGAACACCGGGGAGCTGTTTTTT. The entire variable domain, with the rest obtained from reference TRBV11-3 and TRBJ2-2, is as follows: EAGVVQSPRYKIIEKKQPVAFWCNPISGHNTLYWYLQNLGQGPELLIRYENEEAVDDSQLPKDRFSAERLKGVDSTLKIQPAELGDSAVYLCASSLGPANTGELFFGEGSRLTVL.

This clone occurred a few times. The CDR3 loop reads CASSMAGVGNNEQFF. The CDR3 region has the DNA TGTGCCAGTAGTATGGCTGGGGTCGGGAACAATGAGCAGTTCTTC. This chain connects TRBV19 to TRBJ2-1, with D perhaps TRBD2 (5 bases). The CDR3 loop spans 15 amino acids. The V gene lost 3 bases and the J gene lost 5 bases, with 14 bases spanning the gap. CDR1 and CDR2 from the germline V gene are LNHDA and SQIVND (reference sequence).

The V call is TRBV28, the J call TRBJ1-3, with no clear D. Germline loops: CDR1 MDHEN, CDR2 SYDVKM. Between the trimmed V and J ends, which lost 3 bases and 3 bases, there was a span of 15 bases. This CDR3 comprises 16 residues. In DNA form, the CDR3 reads TGTGCCAGCAGTTTGATGCAGTTTGGCCTTGGAAACACCATATATTTT. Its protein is CASSLMQFGLGNTIYF.

The CDR3 nucleotides are TGTGCCAGCAGCTTAGTGTTAGCGGGAGTCTCAGAGACCCAGTACTTC. This translates into CASSLVLAGVSETQYF. The chain is built from TRBV7-9 and TRBJ2-5, with 9 bases that match TRBD2. The trim removed 1 base at V and 4 bases at J, leaving 7 bases unmatched. The CDR3 contains 16 residues. The V gene's germline CDR1 is SEHNR and CDR2 FQNEAQ (reference sequence).

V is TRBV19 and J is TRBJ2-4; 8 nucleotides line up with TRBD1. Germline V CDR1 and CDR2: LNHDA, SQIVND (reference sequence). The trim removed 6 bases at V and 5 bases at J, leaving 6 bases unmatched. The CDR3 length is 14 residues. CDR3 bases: TGTGCCAGTAGAGGAGGGACAGGCCAAAACATTCAGTACTTC. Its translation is CASRGGTGQNIQYF.

CDR3 sequence (DNA): TGTGCCAGCAGCTCTACGGACTCCGCTCGTGTCTTCTTC. The encoded protein is CASSSTDSARVFF. V usage is TRBV11-3 and J usage is TRBJ2-1, with a possible D match to TRBD2 (5 bases). Deletions cut 4 bases from V and 16 bases from J, with 20 bases between. The germline CDR1 and CDR2 sequences are SGHNT and YENEEA. This CDR3 spans 13 amino acids.

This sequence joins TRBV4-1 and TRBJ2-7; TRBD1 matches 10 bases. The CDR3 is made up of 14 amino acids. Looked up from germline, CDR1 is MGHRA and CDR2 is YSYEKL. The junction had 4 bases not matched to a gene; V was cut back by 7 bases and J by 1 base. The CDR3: CASTRDRGSYEQYF. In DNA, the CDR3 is TGCGCCAGCACGCGGGACAGGGGATCCTACGAGCAGTACTTC.

CDR3 region: CASSFIQGSYTDTQYF. CDR3 coding DNA: TGTGCCAGCAGTTTTATACAGGGGAGTTACACAGATACGCAGTATTTT. V and J are TRBV28 and TRBJ2-3, with 7 bases matching TRBD1. CDR1 is MDHEN and CDR2 is SYDVKM in the germline V gene. The CDR3 is 16 amino acids. V shed 3 bases and J 2 bases; nucleotides not matched to a gene: 8.

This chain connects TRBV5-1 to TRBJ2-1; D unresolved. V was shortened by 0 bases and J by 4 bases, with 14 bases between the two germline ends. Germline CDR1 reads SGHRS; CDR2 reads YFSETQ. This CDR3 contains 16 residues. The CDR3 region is CASSLGASRLYNEQFF. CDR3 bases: TGCGCCAGCAGCTTGGGCGCGAGTCGGTTATACAATGAGCAGTTCTTC.

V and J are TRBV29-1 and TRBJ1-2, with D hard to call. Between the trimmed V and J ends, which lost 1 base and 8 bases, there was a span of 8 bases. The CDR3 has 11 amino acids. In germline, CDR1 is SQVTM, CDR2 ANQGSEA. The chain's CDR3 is CSVEVREGYTF. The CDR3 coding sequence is TGCAGCGTTGAAGTTCGGGAGGGCTACACCTTC.

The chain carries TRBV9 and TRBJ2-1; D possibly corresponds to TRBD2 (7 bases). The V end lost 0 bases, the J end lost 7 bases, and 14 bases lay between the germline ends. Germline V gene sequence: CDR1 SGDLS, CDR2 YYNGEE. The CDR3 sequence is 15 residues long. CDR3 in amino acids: CASSVEGDSGNEQFF. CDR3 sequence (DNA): TGTGCCAGCAGCGTAGAGGGGGATAGCGGGAATGAGCAGTTCTTC.

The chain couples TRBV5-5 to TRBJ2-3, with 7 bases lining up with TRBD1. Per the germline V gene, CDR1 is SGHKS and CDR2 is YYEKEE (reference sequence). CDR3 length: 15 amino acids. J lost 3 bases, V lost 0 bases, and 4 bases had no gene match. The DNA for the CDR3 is TGTGCCAGCAGCTTGGGACAGGGTGGAACAGATACGCAGTATTTT. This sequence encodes CASSLGQGGTDTQYF.

The CDR3 DNA is TGTGCCAGCAGCCAGGGACTAGCGGGGGTCAATGAGCAGTTCTTC. Protein: CASSQGLAGVNEQFF. The chain has TRBV5-4 and TRBJ2-1, with TRBD2 identical over 14 bases. The CDR3 runs to 15 residues. Germline values: CDR1 SGHNT, CDR2 YYREEE (reference sequence). The V gene end was trimmed by 4 bases and the J gene end by 6 bases; junction bases not matched to a gene: 3.